A selection of T cell receptor beta chains follows, all from one sample in a study of cytomegalovirus exposure and HLA in healthy donors. Profiling relied on immunoSEQ multiplex PCR, and the TCRdb table lists in-frame clones only, not all of them. Of 170,000 or so clones listed, 85% are singletons. The sequenced sample consisted of PBMCs. These receptors were obtained from a man aged 18 to 30 in good health and CMV-seropositive. The CDR3 runs from the conserved cysteine through the conserved F or W. A D gene is named only where the DNA matches it firmly. Clone size is stated in some rows and not others, as once, few, many or a class when expanded.

size	J	V	D	DNA	CDR3
-	TRBJ1-1	TRBV2	-	TGTGCCAGCAGTGACCCAGGACAGAACACTGAAGCTTTCTTT	CASSDPGQNTEAFF
-	TRBJ1-5	TRBV5-1	-	TGCGCCAGCAGCTTGTCATCGGGAGATCAGCCCCAGCATTTT	CASSLSSGDQPQHF
-	TRBJ2-1	TRBV7-3	TRBD2	TGTGCCAGCAGCTCTCTAGCGGGAGTGGCGGGGGAGCAGTTCTTC	CASSSLAGVAGEQFF
-	TRBJ1-1	TRBV7-9	-	TGTGCCAGCAGCTTGGGGGGGGTGAACACTGAAGCTTTCTTT	CASSLGGVNTEAFF
-	TRBJ2-2	TRBV28	TRBD1	TGTGCCAGCAGTCCACGGACAGGGAGAAACACCGGGGAGCTGTTTTTT	CASSPRTGRNTGELFF
-	TRBJ2-1	TRBV5-1	-	TGCGCCAGCAGCTTGGGTGTCGGGAGCGGGAATGAGCAGTTCTTC	CASSLGVGSGNEQFF
-	TRBJ1-2	TRBV28	TRBD1	TGTGCCAGCAGTCCTCTCCGGGACAGGGGGCGCTATGGCTACACCTTC	CASSPLRDRGRYGYTF
-	TRBJ2-5	TRBV15	-	TGTGCCACCAGCAGAGATTCCCTAGAAGAGACCCAGTACTTC	CATSRDSLEETQYF
-	TRBJ1-2	TRBV6-5	-	TGTGCCAGCAGTTTAACAGGAACCTATGGCTACACCTTC	CASSLTGTYGYTF
-	TRBJ1-1	TRBV2	-	TGTGCCAGCAGTGAAGCTGTTTCTAGGTTGAGCACTGAAGCTTTCTTT	CASSEAVSRLSTEAFF
-	TRBJ2-7	TRBV28	TRBD1	TGTGCCAGCAGCCTCAGGGGGCGGGAGCAGTACTTC	CASSLRGREQYF
-	TRBJ1-1	TRBV28	-	TGTGCCAGCAGTTTACCCGAGACGGGAGGGGAGGGGACTGAAGCTTTCTTT	CASSLPETGGEGTEAFF
-	TRBJ1-1	TRBV11-3	-	TGTGCCAGCCGTATGAACACTGAAGCTTTCTTT	CASRMNTEAFF
-	TRBJ2-7	TRBV6-5	-	TGTGCCAGCAGTCCCGGGAAACCTCATTTATACGAGCAGTACTTC	CASSPGKPHLYEQYF
-	TRBJ1-4	TRBV5-1	-	TGCGCCAGCAGACCACCCGCCGGGGAAAAACTGTTTTTT	CASRPPAGEKLFF
-	TRBJ2-6	TRBV6-6	-	TGTGCCAGCAGCTCAAGCAGGGCTGGGGCCAACGTCCTGACTTTC	CASSSSRAGANVLTF
-	TRBJ2-1	TRBV7-9	-	TGTGCCAGCAGCTTTGGACTGACTGAGCAGTTCTTC	CASSFGLTEQFF
-	TRBJ1-3	TRBV7-6	-	TGTGCCAGCAGCCGGGGTTCTGGAAACACCATATATTTT	CASSRGSGNTIYF
-	TRBJ2-7	TRBV2	TRBD2	TGTGCCAGCAGTGGGACTAGCGGGGGTTTGGGCGAGCAGTACTTC	CASSGTSGGLGEQYF
-	TRBJ2-1	TRBV5-1	TRBD2	TGCGCCAGCAGCTTGGAGGTAGCGGGGAACAATGAGCAGTTCTTC	CASSLEVAGNNEQFF
-	TRBJ1-2	TRBV27	-	TGTGCCAGCAGTCTTGACAGAGCTAGTTACTATGGCTACACCTTC	CASSLDRASYYGYTF
-	TRBJ2-1	TRBV11-3	TRBD2	TGTGCCAGCAGCTCCCCGGGGGGGACGTACAATGAGCAGTTCTTC	CASSSPGGTYNEQFF
-	TRBJ2-5	TRBV29-1	-	TGCAGCGTTGAACCTGCCTGGAGGGGGCGGATCCAAGAGACCCAGTACTTC	CSVEPAWRGRIQETQYF
-	TRBJ1-2	TRBV7-9	-	TGTGCCAGCAGCTTAGGGGCCTATGGCTACACCTTC	CASSLGAYGYTF
few	TRBJ1-2	TRBV9	TRBD1	TGTGCCAGCAGCGTAGTGTCAGCCCCCGGACAGGGGGCTAGAGGCTACACCTTC	CASSVVSAPGQGARGYTF
-	TRBJ2-7	TRBV6-5	TRBD1	TGTGCCAGCAGTAGACAGGGGGCTTTAGACGAGCAGTACTTC	CASSRQGALDEQYF
-	TRBJ2-7	TRBV27	-	TGTGCCAGCAGTTTATCGGGGGGCTACGAGCAGTACTTC	CASSLSGGYEQYF
-	TRBJ1-4	TRBV7-9	-	TGTGCCAGCAGCTCACCCGGAGAACTGTTTTTT	CASSSPGELFF
-	TRBJ1-2	TRBV6-5	-	TGTGCCACCCATAAAGGGGCGGATGGCTACACCTTC	CATHKGADGYTF
-	TRBJ2-3	TRBV27	TRBD2	TGTGCCAGCAGTTTCCTTGGGACACCGGGACTAGCGGGCCCTAGCACAGATACGCAGTATTTT	CASSFLGTPGLAGPSTDTQYF
-	TRBJ1-1	TRBV30	-	TGTGCCTGGAGCACCTCTGGCCCGGGGGGAGCTTTCTTT	CAWSTSGPGGAFF
once	TRBJ1-5	TRBV6-1	-	TGTGCCAGCAAGAACCCTAGAAATAGCAATCAGCCCCAGCATTTT	CASKNPRNSNQPQHF
-	TRBJ1-3	TRBV28	TRBD1	TGTGCCAGCAGTCCAAGGGGGCTAGACGGAAACACCATATATTTT	CASSPRGLDGNTIYF
once	TRBJ2-7	TRBV19	TRBD2	TGTGCCGTCGGTGGCTGGTCTAGCGGCTCCTACGAGCAGTACTTC	CAVGGWSSGSYEQYF
-	TRBJ2-7	TRBV30	TRBD2	TGTGCCTGGAGTGTCCCAGGTCTAGCGGGGTCCTACGAGCAGTACTTC	CAWSVPGLAGSYEQYF
-	TRBJ1-3	TRBV30	-	TGTGCCTGGAGTACTTCTGGAAACACCATATATTTT	CAWSTSGNTIYF
once	TRBJ2-2	TRBV27	TRBD2	TGTGCCAGCAGCCCGATAGCGGGAGCCCCCACCGGGGAGCTGTTTTTT	CASSPIAGAPTGELFF
-	TRBJ1-5	TRBV27	-	TGTGCCAGCAGTTTAATGGGAGGCAATCAGCCCCAGCATTTT	CASSLMGGNQPQHF
-	TRBJ2-7	TRBV10-1	-	TGCGCCAGCCAACCGGGGACACCAACCCACTACGAGCAGTACTTC	CASQPGTPTHYEQYF
-	TRBJ1-5	TRBV6-6	TRBD1	TGTGCCAGCAGTACAGGGGGCTATCAGCCCCAGCATTTT	CASSTGGYQPQHF
-	TRBJ1-2	TRBV2	-	TGTGCCAGCAGCCCCGCGGGAGGGTGGAACTATGGCTACACCTTC	CASSPAGGWNYGYTF
once	TRBJ2-3	TRBV5-6	TRBD2	TGTGCCAGCACCACACGGACTAGCGGGGGGCCCACAGATACGCAGTATTTT	CASTTRTSGGPTDTQYF
few	TRBJ2-5	TRBV5-4	TRBD2	TGTGCCAGCAGCTTGCGGCGGGAGGGGGGGGAGACCCAGTACTTC	CASSLRREGGETQYF
-	TRBJ1-2	TRBV9	-	TGTGCCAGCAGCGTAGGGGCTAATCATGGCTACACCTTC	CASSVGANHGYTF
-	TRBJ2-1	TRBV6-1	-	TGTGCCAGCAGTTCCGATTACTTCAATGAGCAGTTCTTC	CASSSDYFNEQFF
once	TRBJ2-3	TRBV30	-	TGTGCCTGGAGTGGGACTGGTGGAGATACGCAGTATTTT	CAWSGTGGDTQYF
-	TRBJ2-1	TRBV9	-	TGTGCCAGCAGCGTAGCTACAGGGAATGAGCAGTTCTTC	CASSVATGNEQFF
-	TRBJ2-1	TRBV27	TRBD2	TGTGCCAGCAGTCTAGGCGGGAGGGGCGACAATGAGCAGTTCTTC	CASSLGGRGDNEQFF
-	TRBJ1-1	TRBV5-6	-	TGTGCCAGCAGCGCCACAGGCACTGAAGCTTTCTTT	CASSATGTEAFF
-	TRBJ2-6	TRBV2	-	TGTGCCAGCAAAGAGTTCTGGCAGGGGCCCTCTGGGGCCAACGTCCTGACTTTC	CASKEFWQGPSGANVLTF